Presented here are 20 T cell receptor beta chains from one specimen sequenced in a study. Sequenced by immunoSEQ multiplex PCR; TCRdb stores in-frame clones only, minus some. The profile shows around 50,000 clones, more than 85% of them singletons. Sequenced input: PBMCs. The source of these receptors is a man aged 40-50 years with rheumatoid arthritis.

The gene calls are TRBV27 and TRBJ1-2; D ambiguous. CDR1 and CDR2 from the germline V gene are MNHEY and SMNVEV (reference sequence). The CDR3 length is 15 residues. V was cut by 6 bases and J by 1 base, with 15 bases left in between. CDR3 sequence: CASSPTPNLNYGYTF. The CDR3 region has the DNA TGTGCCAGCAGCCCTACACCTAATCTTAACTATGGCTACACCTTC.

This clone was found once. The rearrangement joins TRBV4-3 to TRBJ2-2; either TRBD1 or TRBD2 may fit D (5 bases each). V was cut by 0 bases and J by 0 bases, with 14 bases left in between. Germline CDR1 reads LGHNA; CDR2 reads YSLEER. CDR3 length: 18 amino acids. CDR3 in amino acids: CASSQDGGVRANTGELFF. The CDR3 DNA reads TGCGCCAGCAGCCAAGATGGGGGAGTCCGAGCGAACACCGGGGAGCTGTTTTTT.

The V and J genes are TRBV5-1 and TRBJ2-2; D tentatively reads TRBD1 or TRBD2 (5 bases each). V was pared by 6 bases and J by 4 bases, with 19 bases between. Germline CDR1 and CDR2: SGHRS and YFSETQ. The CDR3 consists of 16 residues. CDR3 bases: TGCGCCAGCACCCAACGGCAGGGACGCGGCACCGGGGAGCTGTTTTTT. As protein: CASTQRQGRGTGELFF.

Only one count was recorded for this clone. The chain recombines TRBV2 with TRBJ1-1; 7 positions match TRBD1. The CDR3 totals 14 residues. Germline V gene data show CDR1 as SNHLY and CDR2 as FYNNEI. V lost 4 bases to trimming and J lost 7 bases; unmatched junction nucleotides: 9. The CDR3: CASSVWQGVGEAFF. CDR3 DNA: TGTGCCAGCAGTGTCTGGCAGGGGGTCGGTGAAGCTTTCTTT. Full variable domain (missing parts from reference TRBV2 and TRBJ1-1): EPEVTQTPSHQVTQMGQEVILRCVPISNHLYFYWYRQILGQKVEFLVSFYNNEISEKSEIFDDQFSVERPDGSNFTLKIRSTKLEDSAMYFCASSVWQGVGEAFFGQGTRLTVV.

The chain employs TRBV7-3 and TRBJ2-5; either TRBD1 or TRBD2 may supply D (5 bases each). This CDR3 spans 13 amino acids. The V gene's germline CDR1 is SGHTA and CDR2 FQGTGA. V was clipped by 5 bases and J by 5 bases, with 12 bases between them. As DNA, the CDR3 is TGTGCCAGCAGCCCGGGACCTGGGGAGACCCAGTACTTC. It encodes CASSPGPGETQYF.

The chain combines TRBV5-4 with TRBJ2-7, with unresolved D. The CDR3 contains 14 residues. Germline CDR1 is SGHNT and CDR2 is YYREEE (reference sequence). Trimming cost V 5 bases and J 2 bases, with 14 bases left between them. The DNA of the CDR3 is TGTGCCAGCAGGAGGTCAGACAACCCCTACGAGCAGTACTTC. Translating gives CASRRSDNPYEQYF. Based on the CDR3 plus reference TRBV5-4 and TRBJ2-7, the full variable domain is ETGVTQSPTHLIKTRGQQVTLRCSSQSGHNTVSWYQQALGQGPQFIFQYYREEENGRGNFPPRFSGLQFPNYSSELNVNALELDDSALYLCASRRSDNPYEQYFGPGTRLTVT.

The J gene is TRBJ2-7, the V gene TRBV6-5; tentatively, D is TRBD2 (5 bases). Germline V gene sequence: CDR1 MNHEY, CDR2 SVGAGI. CDR3 length equals 15 residues. With 8 bases removed from V and 0 bases from J, the gap between germline ends came to 17 bases. The CDR3 nucleotides read TGTGCCAGCGATCCCCCGGTGGGAGCCTCCTACGAGCAGTACTTC. Amino acid sequence: CASDPPVGASYEQYF.

V is TRBV30 and J is TRBJ1-3; D not resolved. Germline V CDR1 and CDR2: GTSNPN, SVGIG (reference sequence). V shed 5 bases and J shed 5 bases, with 10 bases lying between them. This CDR3 has 12 amino acids. The CDR3 DNA sequence: TGTGCCTGGCGCTGGATGAGAAACACCATATATTTT. It specifies CAWRWMRNTIYF.

The V call is TRBV11-2, the J call TRBJ2-7; perhaps TRBD2 as D (5 bases). Germline values: CDR1 SGHAT, CDR2 FQNNGV. V was shortened by 6 bases and J by 8 bases, with 26 bases between the two germline ends. The CDR3 is made up of 16 amino acids. The CDR3 region has the DNA TGTGCCAGCAGGTCCCTGATGGGAGCCCGTTCGTCCAAGCAGTACTTC. It encodes CASRSLMGARSSKQYF.

The rearrangement links TRBV7-9 to TRBJ2-1; D uncertain. CDR1 SEHNR and CDR2 FQNEAQ come from the germline V gene (reference sequence). Trimming took 5 bases from V and 3 from J, leaving 11 bases between them. The CDR3 is 14 amino acids. CDR3 nucleotides: TGTGCCAGCAGCCTAGGTGGCTTCTACAATGAGCAGTTCTTC. It translates to CASSLGGFYNEQFF.

The chain combines TRBV28 with TRBJ2-5; D unclear. V lost 3 bases and J 3 bases, leaving 5 bases between the germline ends. The CDR3 runs 12 residues. Looked up from germline, CDR1 is MDHEN and CDR2 is SYDVKM. The CDR3 bases are TGTGCCAGCAGTTTGTTGAAAGAGACCCAGTACTTC. Its protein product is CASSLLKETQYF.

The chain combines TRBV28 with TRBJ2-7; D unresolved. V was trimmed by 4 bases and J by 7 bases, leaving 14 bases between them. Germline V gives CDR1 MDHEN, CDR2 SYDVKM. This CDR3 comprises 13 residues. CDR3 residues: CASSSQTWREQYF. In DNA form, the CDR3 reads TGTGCCAGCAGTTCGCAGACTTGGCGGGAGCAGTACTTC. The variable domain in full, with the rest retrieved from reference TRBV28 and TRBJ2-7, is DVKVTQSSRYLVKRTGEKVFLECVQDMDHENMFWYRQDPGLGLRLIYFSYDVKMKEKGDIPEGYSVSREKKERFSLILESASTNQTSMYLCASSSQTWREQYFGPGTRLTVT.

This clone occurred a few times. V is TRBV13 and J is TRBJ1-1, with 7 bases matching TRBD1. This CDR3 is built from 15 residues. CDR1 and CDR2 from the germline V gene are PRHDT and FYEKMQ (reference sequence). Losses at the gene ends were 6 bases for V and 1 base for J; bases not matched to a gene: 8. CDR3 sequence reads: CASRPKGAGNTEAFF. The CDR3 nucleotides are TGTGCCAGCAGACCTAAGGGGGCGGGGAACACTGAAGCTTTCTTT.

The chain uses TRBV27 and TRBJ2-6, with TRBD1 matching 8 bases. In germline, CDR1 is MNHEY, CDR2 SMNVEV (reference sequence). This CDR3 has 17 residues. V shed 4 bases, J shed 2 bases, and the junction held 7 bases outside the gene matches. CDR3 in DNA: TGTGCCAGCAGTTCGGACAGGGTCGTCGCTGGGGCCAACGTCCTGACTTTC. It translates to CASSSDRVVAGANVLTF.

This chain's CDR3 is CASSLVGSQETQYF. The CDR3, as DNA: TGTGCCAGCAGCTTAGTGGGCAGTCAAGAGACCCAGTACTTC. The V and J genes are TRBV11-1 and TRBJ2-5; no definite D call. Germline-derived CDR1 and CDR2 are SGHAT and FQDESV (reference sequence). V dropped 1 base and J dropped 2 bases, with 8 bases sitting between them. The CDR3 loop spans 14 amino acids.

The chain employs TRBV11-2 and TRBJ2-1; tentatively, D is TRBD1 (5 bases). This CDR3 contains 13 residues. Germline V lookup: CDR1 SGHAT, CDR2 FQNNGV. The V and J ends lost 5 bases and 6 bases respectively, with 11 bases between them. The CDR3 spells CASSPRDFNEQFF. The DNA of the CDR3 is TGTGCCAGCAGCCCCAGGGATTTCAATGAGCAGTTCTTC.

The CDR3: CASSFSPVQDTQYF. The CDR3, as DNA: TGTGCCAGCAGCTTTTCCCCGGTCCAAGATACGCAGTATTTT. The chain joins TRBV28 to TRBJ2-3; D gene ambiguous. The CDR3 loop spans 14 amino acids. The V end lost 6 bases, the J end lost 5 bases, and 15 bases lay between the germline ends. CDR1 and CDR2 from the germline V gene are MDHEN and SYDVKM.

The CDR3 bases are TGTGCCAGCAGCCCGACAGACAGTATGAACACTGAAGCTTTCTTT. As protein: CASSPTDSMNTEAFF. The rearrangement uses TRBV3-1 (or the pseudogene TRBV3-2) and TRBJ1-1; a possible D gene is TRBD1 (5 bases). The CDR3 is made up of 15 amino acids. The germline V and J ends were trimmed by 4 bases and 0 bases, with 12 bases remaining between them. The germline gives CDR1 LGHDT, CDR2 YNNKEL (reference sequence).

This rearrangement joins TRBV7-2 to TRBJ1-2; D unclear. V was pared by 5 bases and J by 1 base, with 8 bases between. CDR1 is SGHTA and CDR2 is FQGNSA in the germline V gene. The CDR3 has 13 residues. The CDR3 region is CASSTAFNYGYTF. In DNA form, the CDR3 reads TGTGCCAGCAGCACGGCCTTTAACTATGGCTACACCTTC.

In its sample, this clone was seen once. V gene TRBV30 combines with J gene TRBJ2-7; 9 bases map to TRBD1. The germline V gene has CDR1 GTSNPN and CDR2 SVGIG (reference sequence). The CDR3 totals 13 residues. V was clipped by 2 bases and J by 7 bases; unmatched bases: 6. The CDR3 region has the DNA TGTGCCTGGAGTAAGGGACAGGGAGGGGAGCAGTACTTC. This encodes CAWSKGQGGEQYF.